The 10 T cell receptor beta chains in this list originate from one sample, sequenced in a study of blood T cell repertoires in COVID-19. Libraries were prepared by immunoSEQ multiplex PCR; TCRdb keeps only in-frame clonotypes and omits some of them. Of approximately 150,000 clones listed, 75% to 85% are singletons. The source material was peripheral blood. These receptors all stem from a man between 70 and 80 years old who had recovered from COVID-19.

Only a few counts were recorded for this clone. This chain links TRBV11-2 with TRBJ2-5; weak D call: TRBD1 (6 bases). Looked up from germline, CDR1 is SGHAT and CDR2 is FQNNGV. The CDR3 has 16 amino acids. V was cut by 1 base and J by 6 bases, with 18 bases left in between. This CDR3 reads CASSLVVRGFGQTQYF. The DNA for the CDR3 is TGTGCCAGCAGCTTAGTGGTCAGGGGTTTCGGGCAGACCCAGTACTTC.

V gene TRBV27 combines with J gene TRBJ2-1, with D possibly being TRBD2 (5 bases). The ends were cut back, 8 bases at V and 9 bases at J, with 26 bases in the middle. CDR3 length equals 16 residues. Germline loops: CDR1 MNHEY, CDR2 SMNVEV (reference sequence). CDR3: CASGIPREPFTGEQFF. CDR3 DNA sequence: TGTGCCAGCGGTATCCCTCGGGAACCATTTACCGGTGAGCAGTTCTTC.

Written as DNA, the CDR3 is TGCGCCAGCAGCTTATCCGGGACAATGAACACTGAAGCTTTCTTT. Its translation is CASSLSGTMNTEAFF. J is TRBJ1-1 and V is TRBV5-1; D perhaps matches TRBD1 (6 bases). Trimming pared 2 bases from V and 0 bases from J, leaving 11 bases between. The germline V gene encodes CDR1 SGHRS and CDR2 YFSETQ. The CDR3 totals 15 residues.

In this sample, this clone turned up many times. Other DNA sequences in this specimen translate into the identical CDR3. The chain employs TRBV7-2 and TRBJ2-1, with 9 bases matching TRBD1. The CDR3 has 19 residues. Germline loops: CDR1 SGHTA, CDR2 FQGNSA. V shed 5 bases, J shed 0 bases, and the junction held 14 bases outside the gene matches. The CDR3 sequence is CASSLRDRAPRSSYNEQFF. CDR3 bases: TGTGCCAGCAGCCTCCGGGACAGGGCACCTAGGAGCTCCTACAATGAGCAGTTCTTC.

The V and J genes are TRBV5-3 and TRBJ2-5; D gene ambiguous. TRBV5-3 is an ORF, with its function uncertain. The CDR3 length is 13 residues. Trimming shortened V by 4 bases and J by 2 bases, and 9 bases separated the two germline ends. The CDR3 DNA follows: TGTGCCAGAAGCGCGACTGCGCAAGAGACCCAGTACTTC. Its protein product is CARSATAQETQYF.

CDR3 in amino acids: CASRPGQASNTGEKLFF. In DNA, the CDR3 is TGTGCCAGCAGACCTGGACAGGCTTCGAATACGGGTGAAAAACTGTTTTTT. The chain has TRBV7-2 and TRBJ1-4, with 7 bases lining up with TRBD1. Per germline, CDR1 SGHTA and CDR2 FQGNSA. The CDR3 is 17 amino acids. With 6 bases clipped from V and 7 bases from J, the junction kept 17 bases outside the gene matches. Filled out from reference TRBV7-2 and TRBJ1-4, the complete variable domain reads GAGVSQSPSNKVTEKGKDVELRCDPISGHTALYWYRQSLGQGLEFLIYFQGNSAPDKSGLPSDRFSAERTGGSVSTLTIQRTQQEDSAVYLCASRPGQASNTGEKLFFGSGTQLSVL.

This clone was observed a few times. CDR3 nucleotides: TGTGCCAGCAGCAAAGAACCGGCTAGCGGGAAAGGGGGCACAGATACGCAGTATTTT. Its translation is CASSKEPASGKGGTDTQYF. This sequence joins TRBV21-1 and TRBJ2-3; TRBD2 is the table's D call and was not checked against the DNA. TRBV21-1 is marked as a pseudogene. This CDR3 spans 19 amino acids.

The chain employs TRBV12-3 or TRBV12-4 and TRBJ2-7; 7 positions match TRBD2. With V trimmed by 6 bases and J by 4 bases, 3 bases remained unmatched. The CDR3 consists of 12 residues. CDR3 DNA sequence: TGTGCCAGCAGCCCGCGGGGGTACGAGCAGTACTTC. Translated, it gives CASSPRGYEQYF.

This clone was picked up one time. V usage is TRBV7-9 and J usage is TRBJ2-2; 11 positions agree with TRBD2. The germline gives CDR1 SEHNR, CDR2 FQNEAQ (reference sequence). CDR3 size: 16 residues. V lost 5 bases and J lost 0; bases outside the gene matches: 2. CDR3 protein: CASSKTSGANTGELFF. The DNA for the CDR3 is TGTGCCAGCAGCAAGACTAGCGGGGCGAACACCGGGGAGCTGTTTTTT.

The CDR3 region has the DNA TGTGCCAGTAGTGCCCAGGTTAACTATGGCTACACCTTC. Translated, it gives CASSAQVNYGYTF. This sequence joins TRBV19 and TRBJ1-2; D ambiguous. Per the germline V gene, CDR1 is LNHDA and CDR2 is SQIVND (reference sequence). This CDR3 has 13 residues. Trimming removed 5 bases at V and 1 base at J, with 8 bases between.